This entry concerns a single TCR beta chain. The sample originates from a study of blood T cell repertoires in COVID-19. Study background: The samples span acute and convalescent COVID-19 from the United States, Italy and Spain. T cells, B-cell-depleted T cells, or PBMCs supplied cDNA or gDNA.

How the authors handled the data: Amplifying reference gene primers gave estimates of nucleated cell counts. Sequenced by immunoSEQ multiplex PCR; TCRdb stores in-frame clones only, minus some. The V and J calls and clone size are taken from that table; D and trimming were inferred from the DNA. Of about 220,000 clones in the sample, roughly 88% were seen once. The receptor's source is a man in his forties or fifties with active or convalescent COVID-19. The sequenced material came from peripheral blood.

The CDR3 reads CASSQNLGAGELFF. The CDR3 nucleotides read TGTGCCAGCAGCCAAAACCTCGGAGCGGGGGAGCTGTTTTTT. J is TRBJ2-2 and V is TRBV6-2 or TRBV6-3; D is unresolved. V dropped 6 bases and J dropped 8 bases, with 16 bases sitting between them. Germline V gene sequence: CDR1 MNHEY, CDR2 SVGEGT. There are 14 residues in the CDR3.